This section outlines one T cell receptor beta chain sequence together with its context. Its antigen is unknown. Base qualities are not provided; no much larger clone lies one nucleotide away. The data originate from a study of identical twins (dated by TCRdb to between 2015 and 2016). With regard to the full study: TCR alpha and beta repertoires from monozygotic twins, unrelated adults of various ages and cord blood were deep-sequenced to test whether fetal clonotypes persist. Replicate twin experiments were performed at different times using different library preparation protocols to rule out contamination. On the study overall, not on this receptor specifically: Abundant cord blood beta clonotypes had fewer insertions, young adult naive repertoires showed a similar but weaker trend, and memory repertoires showed no such trend. Compared with coincidental sharing between unrelated individuals, an excess of low generation-probability sequences was observed among out-of-frame TCR alpha sequences shared between twins. Invariant T cells such as MAIT and iNKT could partly confound zero-insertion analyses, although diverse VJ usage argued against such confounding for most clonotypes. The excess sharing between twins in beta out-of-frame sequences was weaker because fewer shared sequences reduced the signal-to-noise ratio. Conclusions relied on cross-sectional statistical analysis, since the same donors could not be followed over many years. In monozygotic twins, out-of-frame TCR alpha sharing was systematically underestimated by recombination models, although the models agreed with sharing between unrelated individuals.

Every donor in the study was a healthy Caucasian. Three pairs of female monozygotic twins, all aged roughly 18 to 29 years, made up the twin cohort. Positive isolation kits from Invitrogen were used to isolate CD4+ and CD8+ T cell populations. The CDR3 sequence holds 17 residues, the cysteine and phenylalanine included. Of all the DNA, just the CDR3 is kept, 51 bases in frame from base 1. As encoded in the germline V gene, CDR1 is SGHVS while CDR2 is FQNEAQ. Libraries were constructed by 5' RACE. TCRdb names Illumina HiSeq 2000 as the instrument used. A universal primer binding site was added through template switching, and the final cDNA carried a unique molecular identifier so that TCR cDNA molecules could be counted accurately. Specific primers in the conserved constant-segment region were used to synthesize first-strand cDNA for the TCR alpha and beta chains. To control for contamination, each cDNA library was double barcoded with a SMART-Mk sample barcode plus Illumina barcodes. TruSeq adapter sequences and Illumina sample barcodes were added in two successive PCR steps. The TCR alpha and beta cDNA libraries were sequenced on the Illumina HiSeq platform using custom primers. Processing in the source paper ran as follows. Raw reads were processed with MiGEC to extract unique molecular identifiers, and MiXCR was used to determine CDR3 positions. For each individual, recombination models were inferred using an EM algorithm with the repgenHMM and IGoR tools. Shared clonotype analysis was performed with the tcR package in R, normalizing sharing by the product of cloneset sizes. Out-of-frame nonproductive sequences were analyzed to study raw recombination free of thymic and clonal selection effects. TCRdb's own reprocessing of the public reads used fastp at Q25 and MiXCR and kept productive beta chains. Rows merge per CDR3 protein into single entries with the most common DNA and genes. The V and J calls and clone size come from TCRdb's table, not from the authors' own analysis. The sample contains 350,000 to 600,000 distinct CDR3 sequences, 12% to 15% of them found a single time. The ten largest make up approximately 0.52% of the sample.

These same records also appear under a second study, on yellow fever vaccine responses in identical twins. From that second study: The T cell response to vaccination in identical twins was reported by the authors to appear partly convergent and partly personalized. Focusing on identical twins, the study followed the T cell clones that responded to the vaccine, and did so with precision.

The chain was built from TRBV7-8 and TRBJ2-4; a tentative D match to TRBD1 spans 6 bases. The specimen was CD4+ T cells sorted from blood. The sequence was collected from a woman under 30 in good health. The CDR3: CTCSWGQGRGLKNIQYF. Read as DNA, the sequence is TGTACCTGCAGTTGGGGGCAGGGGAGAGGGCTAAAAAACATTCAGTACTTC.